A single sample is the source of the 6 T cell receptor beta chains below, sequenced in a study of a mutant IDH1 vaccine in newly diagnosed glioma. TCRdb's copy holds only in-frame clones and misses some; the assay was immunoSEQ multiplex PCR. The profile shows some 130,000 clones, 80% of them singletons. Antigen specificity for these receptors is unknown. The time point: week 11, during vaccination. The vaccine gave 300 ug of a 20-mer mutant IDH1 peptide subcutaneously per dose. The specimen was PBMCs, collected from a glioma patient whose treatment included an IDH1 peptide vaccine. All receptors come from a man between 40 and 49 years old with glioma.

The gene calls are TRBV9 and TRBJ2-2, with 8 bases that match TRBD2. Trimming cost V 4 bases and J 4 bases; bases outside gene matches: 6. Germline loops: CDR1 SGDLS, CDR2 YYNGEE. The CDR3 loop spans 15 amino acids. The CDR3 spells CASSPGGGFTGELFF. The CDR3 DNA reads TGTGCCAGCAGCCCCGGGGGGGGATTCACCGGGGAGCTGTTTTTT.

V is TRBV19 and J is TRBJ1-2; possibly TRBD1 for D (6 bases). V gave up 6 bases and J gave up 4 bases, with 12 bases separating them. Germline V CDR1 and CDR2: LNHDA, SQIVND (reference sequence). The CDR3 sequence is 13 residues long. The CDR3 is CASRRGQTYGYTF. The DNA of the CDR3 is TGTGCCAGTAGGCGCGGACAGACCTATGGCTACACCTTC.

The genes are TRBV4-2 and TRBJ2-1; D not certain. Trimming shortened V by 1 base and J by 0 bases, and 7 bases separated the two germline ends. The CDR3 extends over 15 amino acids. Germline V gene data show CDR1 as LGHNA and CDR2 as YNFKEQ. This chain's CDR3 is CASSQGSGSYNEQFF. The CDR3 DNA is TGTGCCAGCAGCCAAGGGTCGGGCTCCTACAATGAGCAGTTCTTC.

The chain joins TRBV29-1 to TRBJ2-7; TRBD1 or TRBD2 may be the D gene (5 bases each). The CDR3 covers 14 residues. Germline values: CDR1 SQVTM, CDR2 ANQGSEA. V lost 4 bases to trimming and J lost 5 bases, with 18 bases between them. This CDR3 is CSVGGLTGPHEQYF. CDR3 in DNA: TGCAGCGTTGGAGGACTTACAGGACCCCACGAGCAGTACTTC.

This clone has more than one count but fewer than ten. V usage is TRBV18 and J usage is TRBJ1-5; D remains unclear. Germline CDR1 reads KGHSH; CDR2 reads LQKENI. The length of the CDR3 is 15 residues. Trimming took off 4 bases at V and 0 bases at J, with 10 bases between the two ends. CDR3 amino acids: CASSLTSDSNQPQHF. CDR3 bases: TGTGCCAGCTCACTCACATCAGATAGCAATCAGCCCCAGCATTTT.

This chain connects TRBV10-3 to TRBJ1-2; weak D call: TRBD1 (5 bases). The CDR3 totals 12 residues. Trimming removed 6 bases at V and 2 bases at J, with 7 bases between. CDR1 and CDR2 from the germline V gene are ENHRY and SYGVKD. The CDR3 DNA sequence: TGTGCCATCAGGGGGGACAACTATGGCTACACCTTC. This sequence encodes CAIRGDNYGYTF.